In this sample, the clone carrying this T cell receptor beta chain turned up many times. The data were taken from a study of T cells in Graves' hyperthyroidism and ophthalmopathy. The CDR3 totals 15 residues. Germline V gene sequence: CDR1 PRHDT, CDR2 FYEKMQ (reference sequence). V was cut by 5 bases and J by 5 bases, with 13 bases left in between. From RNA transcripts, TCR beta CDR3 regions were amplified. In the first-round RT-PCR of the TCR CDR3, the HTBI primer set was used. Using its own MiXCR run on the multiplex PCR reads, TCRdb lists one record per CDR3 protein. The repertoire holds some 400,000 distinct CDR3 sequences, approximately 19% seen once, with 3% to 4% in the top ten.

The sequencing sample was made of blood. The genes are TRBV13 and TRBJ1-6, with D maybe TRBD1 (6 bases). This clonotype was obtained from a young woman with Graves' hyperthyroidism. The CDR3 DNA follows: TGTGCCAGCAGCGGGGGCGGACGCCATAATTCACCCCTCCACTTT. Amino acid sequence: CASSGGGRHNSPLHF.